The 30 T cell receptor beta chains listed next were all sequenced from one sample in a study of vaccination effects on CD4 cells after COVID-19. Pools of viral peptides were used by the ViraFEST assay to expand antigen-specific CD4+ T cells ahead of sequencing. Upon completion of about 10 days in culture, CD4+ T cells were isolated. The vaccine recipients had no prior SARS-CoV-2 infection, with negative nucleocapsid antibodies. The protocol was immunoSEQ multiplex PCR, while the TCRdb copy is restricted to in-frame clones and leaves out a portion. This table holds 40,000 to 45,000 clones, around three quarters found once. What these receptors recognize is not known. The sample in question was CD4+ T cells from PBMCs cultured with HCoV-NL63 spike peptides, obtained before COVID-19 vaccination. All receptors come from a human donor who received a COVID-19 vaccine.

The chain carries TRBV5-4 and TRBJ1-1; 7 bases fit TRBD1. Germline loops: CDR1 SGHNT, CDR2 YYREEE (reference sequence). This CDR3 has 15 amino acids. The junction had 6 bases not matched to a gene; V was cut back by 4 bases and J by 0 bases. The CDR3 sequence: CASSPSGGMNTEAFF. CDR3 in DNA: TGTGCCAGCAGCCCCTCAGGGGGAATGAACACTGAAGCTTTCTTT.

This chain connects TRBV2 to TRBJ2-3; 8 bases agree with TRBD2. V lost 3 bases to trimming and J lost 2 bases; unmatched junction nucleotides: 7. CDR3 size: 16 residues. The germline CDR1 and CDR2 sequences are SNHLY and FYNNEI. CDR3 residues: CASSDRRGAFTDTQYF. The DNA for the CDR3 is TGTGCCAGCAGTGATAGGCGGGGGGCCTTCACAGATACGCAGTATTTT. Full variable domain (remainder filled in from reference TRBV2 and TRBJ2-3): EPEVTQTPSHQVTQMGQEVILRCVPISNHLYFYWYRQILGQKVEFLVSFYNNEISEKSEIFDDQFSVERPDGSNFTLKIRSTKLEDSAMYFCASSDRRGAFTDTQYFGPGTRLTVL.

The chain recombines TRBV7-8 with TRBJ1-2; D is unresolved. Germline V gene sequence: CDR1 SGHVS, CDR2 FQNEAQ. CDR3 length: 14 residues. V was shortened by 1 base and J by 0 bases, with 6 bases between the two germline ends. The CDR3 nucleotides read TGTGCCAGCAGCTTAGGCAGAACTAACTATGGCTACACCTTC. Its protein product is CASSLGRTNYGYTF.

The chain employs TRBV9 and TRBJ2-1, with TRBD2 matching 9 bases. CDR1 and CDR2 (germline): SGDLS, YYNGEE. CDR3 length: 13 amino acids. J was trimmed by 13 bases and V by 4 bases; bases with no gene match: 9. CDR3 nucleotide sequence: TGTGCCAGCAGCAATGAGGGGGGGACTAGCCAGTTCTTC. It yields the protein CASSNEGGTSQFF.

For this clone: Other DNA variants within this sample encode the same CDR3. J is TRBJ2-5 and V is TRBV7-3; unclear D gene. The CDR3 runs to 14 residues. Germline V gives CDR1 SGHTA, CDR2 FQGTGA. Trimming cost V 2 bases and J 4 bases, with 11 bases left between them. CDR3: CASSLRGGGETQYF. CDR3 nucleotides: TGTGCCAGCAGCTTACGCGGTGGCGGAGAGACCCAGTACTTC. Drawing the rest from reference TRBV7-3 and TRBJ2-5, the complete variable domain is GAGVSQTPSNKVTEKGKYVELRCDPISGHTALYWYRQSLGQGPEFLIYFQGTGAADDSGLPNDRFFAVRPEGSVSTLKIQRTERGDSAVYLCASSLRGGGETQYFGPGTRLLVL.

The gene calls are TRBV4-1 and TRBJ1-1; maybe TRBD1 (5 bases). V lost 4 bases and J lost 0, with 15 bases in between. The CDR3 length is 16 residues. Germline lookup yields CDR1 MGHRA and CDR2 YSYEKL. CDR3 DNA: TGCGCCAGCAGCCGACAGCCACTTATCATGAACACTGAAGCTTTCTTT. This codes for CASSRQPLIMNTEAFF.

CDR3 residues: CASSLRQLDTGELFF. The DNA for the CDR3 is TGTGCCAGCAGTTTGCGGCAGTTGGACACCGGGGAGCTGTTTTTT. The chain combines TRBV27 with TRBJ2-2; the D is unclear. Between the trimmed V and J ends, which lost 3 bases and 3 bases, there was a span of 11 bases. The germline V gene has CDR1 MNHEY and CDR2 SMNVEV (reference sequence). The CDR3 loop spans 15 amino acids.

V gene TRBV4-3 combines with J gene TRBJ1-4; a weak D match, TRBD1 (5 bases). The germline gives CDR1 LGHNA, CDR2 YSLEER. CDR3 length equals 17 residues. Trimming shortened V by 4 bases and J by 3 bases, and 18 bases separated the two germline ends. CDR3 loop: CASSRDQPQGANEKLFF. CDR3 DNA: TGCGCCAGCAGCCGAGATCAACCTCAGGGAGCTAATGAAAAACTGTTTTTT.

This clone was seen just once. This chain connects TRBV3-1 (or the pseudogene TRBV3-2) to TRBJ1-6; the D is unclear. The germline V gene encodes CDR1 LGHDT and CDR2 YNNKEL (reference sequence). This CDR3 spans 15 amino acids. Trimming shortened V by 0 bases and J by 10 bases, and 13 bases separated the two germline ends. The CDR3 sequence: CASSQEALSNSPLHF. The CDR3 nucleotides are TGTGCCAGCAGCCAAGAGGCGCTTTCAAACTCACCCCTCCACTTT.

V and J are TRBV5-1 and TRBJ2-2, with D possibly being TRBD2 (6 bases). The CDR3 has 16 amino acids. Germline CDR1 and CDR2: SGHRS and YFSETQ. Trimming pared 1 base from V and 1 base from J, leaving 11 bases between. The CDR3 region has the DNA TGCGCCAGCAGCTTGTTTTCGGGGGAGAACACCGGGGAGCTGTTTTTT. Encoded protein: CASSLFSGENTGELFF.

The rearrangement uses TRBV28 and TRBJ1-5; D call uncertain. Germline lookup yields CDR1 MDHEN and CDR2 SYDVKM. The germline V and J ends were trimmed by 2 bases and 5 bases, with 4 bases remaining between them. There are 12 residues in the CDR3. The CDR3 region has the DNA TGTGCCAGCAGTTTACTCTATCAGCCCCAGCATTTT. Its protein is CASSLLYQPQHF.

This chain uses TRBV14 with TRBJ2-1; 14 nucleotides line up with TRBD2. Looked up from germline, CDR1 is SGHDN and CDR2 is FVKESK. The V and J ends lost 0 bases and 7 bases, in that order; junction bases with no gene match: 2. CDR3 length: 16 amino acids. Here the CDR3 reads CASSQDRLAGGNEQFF. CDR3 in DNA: TGTGCCAGCAGCCAAGACCGACTAGCGGGGGGGAATGAGCAGTTCTTC.

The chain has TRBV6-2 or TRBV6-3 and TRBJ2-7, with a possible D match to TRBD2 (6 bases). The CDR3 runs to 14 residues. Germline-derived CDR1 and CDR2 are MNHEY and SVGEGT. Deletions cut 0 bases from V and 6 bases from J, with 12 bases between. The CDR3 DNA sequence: TGTGCCAGCAGTTACTCGGGGGGAAAGGGCGAGCAGTACGTC. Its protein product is CASSYSGGKGEQYV.

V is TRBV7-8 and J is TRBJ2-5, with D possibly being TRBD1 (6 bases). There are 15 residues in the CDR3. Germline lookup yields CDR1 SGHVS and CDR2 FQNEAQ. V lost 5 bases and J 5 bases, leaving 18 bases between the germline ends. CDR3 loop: CASSPRDIGPETQYF. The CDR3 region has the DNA TGTGCCAGCAGCCCCCGGGACATAGGACCCGAGACCCAGTACTTC.

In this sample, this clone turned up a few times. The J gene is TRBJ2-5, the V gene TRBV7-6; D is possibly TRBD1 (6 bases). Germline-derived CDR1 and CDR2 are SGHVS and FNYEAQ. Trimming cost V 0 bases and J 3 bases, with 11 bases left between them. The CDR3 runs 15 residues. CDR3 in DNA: TGTGCCAGCAGCTTAGCTCCCCCAGGGGAAGAGACCCAGTACTTC. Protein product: CASSLAPPGEETQYF.

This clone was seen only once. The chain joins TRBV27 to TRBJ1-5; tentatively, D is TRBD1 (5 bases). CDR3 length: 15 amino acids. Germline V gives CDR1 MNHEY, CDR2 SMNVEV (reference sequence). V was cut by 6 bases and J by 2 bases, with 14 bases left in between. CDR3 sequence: CASSRGTGGNQPQHF. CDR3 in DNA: TGTGCCAGCAGCCGAGGCACAGGCGGCAATCAGCCCCAGCATTTT.

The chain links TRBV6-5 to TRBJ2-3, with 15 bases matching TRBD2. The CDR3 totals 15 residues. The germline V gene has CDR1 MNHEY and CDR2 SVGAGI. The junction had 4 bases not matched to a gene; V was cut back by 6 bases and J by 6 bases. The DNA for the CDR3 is TGTGCCAGCAGGCGGACTAGCGGGGGGGGTGATACGCAGTATTTT. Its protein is CASRRTSGGGDTQYF.

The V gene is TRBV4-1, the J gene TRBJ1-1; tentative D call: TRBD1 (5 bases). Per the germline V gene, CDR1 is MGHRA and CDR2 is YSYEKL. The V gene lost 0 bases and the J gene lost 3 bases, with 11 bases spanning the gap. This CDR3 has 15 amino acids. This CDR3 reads CASSQETTGDTEAFF. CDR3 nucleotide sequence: TGCGCCAGCAGCCAAGAGACCACAGGAGACACTGAAGCTTTCTTT.

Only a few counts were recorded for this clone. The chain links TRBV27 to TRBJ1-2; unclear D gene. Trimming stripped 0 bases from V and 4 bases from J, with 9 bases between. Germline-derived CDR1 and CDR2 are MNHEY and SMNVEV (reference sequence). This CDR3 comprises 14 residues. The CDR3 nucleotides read TGTGCCAGCAGTTTATCGCGGCAGGCCTATGGCTACACCTTC. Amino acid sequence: CASSLSRQAYGYTF.

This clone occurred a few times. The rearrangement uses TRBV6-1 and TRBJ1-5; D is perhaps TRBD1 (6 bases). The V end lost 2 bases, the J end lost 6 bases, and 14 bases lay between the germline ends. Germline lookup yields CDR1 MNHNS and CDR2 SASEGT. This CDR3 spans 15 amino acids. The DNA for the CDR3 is TGTGCCAGCAGTGAATTTGGCGGACAGACTCAGCCCCAGCATTTT. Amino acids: CASSEFGGQTQPQHF.

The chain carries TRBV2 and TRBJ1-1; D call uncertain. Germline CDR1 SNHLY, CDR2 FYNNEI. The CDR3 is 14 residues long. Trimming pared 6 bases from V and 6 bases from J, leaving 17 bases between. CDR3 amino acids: CASSPSTLWAEAFF. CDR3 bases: TGTGCCAGCAGCCCTAGTACTTTATGGGCTGAAGCTTTCTTT.

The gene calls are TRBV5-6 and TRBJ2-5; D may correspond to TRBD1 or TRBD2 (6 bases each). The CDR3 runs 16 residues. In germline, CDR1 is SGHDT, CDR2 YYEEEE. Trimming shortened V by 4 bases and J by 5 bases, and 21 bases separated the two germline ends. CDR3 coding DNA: TGTGCCAGCAGCCCGGACAGATCCCCTGGAGGGGAGACCCAGTACTTC. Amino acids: CASSPDRSPGGETQYF.

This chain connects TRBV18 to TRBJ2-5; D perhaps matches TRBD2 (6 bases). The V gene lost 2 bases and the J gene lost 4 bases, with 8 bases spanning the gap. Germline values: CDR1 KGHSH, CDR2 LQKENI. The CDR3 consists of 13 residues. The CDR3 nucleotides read TGTGCCAGCTCACCAGGAGGGGTAGAGACCCAGTACTTC. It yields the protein CASSPGGVETQYF.

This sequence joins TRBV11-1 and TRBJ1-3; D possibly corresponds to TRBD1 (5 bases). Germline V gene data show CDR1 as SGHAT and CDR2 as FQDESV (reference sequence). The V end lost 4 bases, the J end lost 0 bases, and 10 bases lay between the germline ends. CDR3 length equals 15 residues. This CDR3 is CASSWGATSGNTIYF. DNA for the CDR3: TGTGCCAGCAGCTGGGGCGCCACCTCTGGAAACACCATATATTTT.

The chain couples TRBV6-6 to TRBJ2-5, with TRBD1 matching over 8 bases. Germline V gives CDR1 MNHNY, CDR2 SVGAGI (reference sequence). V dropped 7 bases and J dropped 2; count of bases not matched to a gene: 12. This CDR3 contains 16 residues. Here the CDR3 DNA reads TGTGCCAGCATTCAAAGGCAGGGGGCAGTTCAAGAGACCCAGTACTTC. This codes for CASIQRQGAVQETQYF.

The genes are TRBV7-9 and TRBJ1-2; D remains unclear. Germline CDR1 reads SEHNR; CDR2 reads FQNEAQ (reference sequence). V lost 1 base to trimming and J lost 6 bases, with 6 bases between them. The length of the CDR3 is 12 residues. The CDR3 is CASSLGPNGYTF. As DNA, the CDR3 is TGTGCCAGCAGCTTAGGACCCAATGGCTACACCTTC.

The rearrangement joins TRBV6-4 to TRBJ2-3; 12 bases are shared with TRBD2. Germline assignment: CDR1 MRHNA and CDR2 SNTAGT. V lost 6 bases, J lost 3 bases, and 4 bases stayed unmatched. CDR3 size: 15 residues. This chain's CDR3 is CASSRLAGATDTQYF. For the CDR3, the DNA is TGTGCCAGCAGCAGACTAGCGGGGGCAACAGATACGCAGTATTTT.

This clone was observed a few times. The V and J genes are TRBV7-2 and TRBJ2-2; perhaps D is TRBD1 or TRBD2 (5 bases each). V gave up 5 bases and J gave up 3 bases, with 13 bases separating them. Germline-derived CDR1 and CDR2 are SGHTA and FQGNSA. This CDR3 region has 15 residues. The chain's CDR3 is CASSPGRRDTGELFF. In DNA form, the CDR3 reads TGTGCCAGCAGCCCGGGGCGCCGGGACACCGGGGAGCTGTTTTTT.

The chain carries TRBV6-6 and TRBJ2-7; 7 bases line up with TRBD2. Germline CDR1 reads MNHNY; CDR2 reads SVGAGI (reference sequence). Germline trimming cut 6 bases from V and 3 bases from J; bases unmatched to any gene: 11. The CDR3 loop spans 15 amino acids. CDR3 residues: CASSRLEAGNYEQYV. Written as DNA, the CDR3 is TGTGCCAGCAGCCGCCTAGAAGCGGGGAACTACGAGCAGTACGTC.

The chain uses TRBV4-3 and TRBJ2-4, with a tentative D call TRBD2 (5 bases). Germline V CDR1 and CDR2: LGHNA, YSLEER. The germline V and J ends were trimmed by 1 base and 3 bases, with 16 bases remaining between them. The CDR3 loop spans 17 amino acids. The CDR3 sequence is CASSQGTAGIVKNIQYF. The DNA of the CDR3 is TGCGCCAGCAGCCAAGGCACTGCCGGGATAGTCAAAAACATTCAGTACTTC.